This TCR beta chain was obtained from a study of T cells in Graves' hyperthyroidism and ophthalmopathy. Across 18 months, stable Graves' hyperthyroidism was marked by no progression to ophthalmopathy. TCR beta CDR3 regions were amplified from RNA. First-round RT-PCR of the TCR CDR3 relied on the HTBI primer set. TCRdb reanalysed the multiplex PCR reads using MiXCR and keeps one entry per CDR3 protein. The sample lists approximately 420,000 distinct CDR3 sequences; roughly 13% were seen once. Study-wide results and limits: The model identified upcoming ophthalmopathy a median approximately 6.5 months ahead of onset. Through a model of 13 V-J features, ophthalmopathy was separated from stable hyperthyroidism.

This clonotype was seen repeatedly, ten times or more. Its specificity is unknown. What was sequenced was blood. The receptor's source is a woman under 30 with Graves' hyperthyroidism.

CDR3 protein: CASSPWQGLGLNEKLFF. As DNA, the CDR3 is TGTGCCAGCAGTCCTTGGCAGGGCTTAGGACTCAATGAAAAACTGTTTTTT. The V call is TRBV27, the J call TRBJ1-4; D may be TRBD1 (5 bases). V was shortened by 5 bases and J by 5 bases, with 21 bases between the two germline ends. This CDR3 region has 17 residues. From germline, CDR1 is MNHEY and CDR2 SMNVEV (reference sequence).